Listed here are 23 T cell receptor beta chains from one sample, sequenced in a study of blood T cell repertoires in COVID-19. Sequencing used immunoSEQ multiplex PCR; TCRdb keeps in-frame clones, though not all of them. The table has under 80,000 clones, approximately 84% seen once. The sequenced material came from peripheral blood. The receptors were sampled from a human donor in a cohort sampled during active COVID-19.

The chain recombines TRBV18 with TRBJ1-6, with 7 bases aligning to TRBD1. Germline assignment: CDR1 KGHSH and CDR2 LQKENI. V lost 3 bases and J lost 9; bases outside the gene matches: 17. CDR3 length: 18 residues. CDR3 amino acids: CASSPGATGYGFGSPLHF. The CDR3 DNA is TGTGCCAGCTCACCGGGCGCGACAGGGTACGGGTTCGGTTCACCCCTCCACTTT.

The chain joins TRBV11-2 to TRBJ1-4; 11 nucleotides agree with TRBD1. Germline V gene sequence: CDR1 SGHAT, CDR2 FQNNGV. The CDR3 contains 14 residues. The V and J ends lost 4 bases and 11 bases, in that order; junction bases with no gene match: 6. The CDR3 DNA follows: TGTGCCAGCAGCTGGGGACAGGGGGTACAGAAACTGTTTTTT. Its translation is CASSWGQGVQKLFF. The variable domain in full, with the rest retrieved from reference TRBV11-2 and TRBJ1-4, is EAGVAQSPRYKIIEKRQSVAFWCNPISGHATLYWYQQILGQGPKLLIQFQNNGVVDDSQLPKDRFSAERLKGVDSTLKIQPAKLEDSAVYLCASSWGQGVQKLFFGSGTQLSVL.

The chain links TRBV27 to TRBJ1-2, with D unclear. The CDR3 runs to 14 residues. V lost 0 bases and J lost 5, with 10 bases in between. CDR1 MNHEY and CDR2 SMNVEV come from the germline V gene (reference sequence). The CDR3 bases are TGTGCCAGCAGTTTATCGATGGGAGAATATGGCTACACCTTC. Amino acid sequence: CASSLSMGEYGYTF.

In this sample, this clone turned up once. V and J are TRBV2 and TRBJ2-2; possible D gene TRBD2, 5 bases. CDR1 and CDR2 from the germline V gene are SNHLY and FYNNEI. Trimming stripped 8 bases from V and 2 bases from J, with 12 bases between. The CDR3 is 14 residues long. The CDR3 bases are TGTGCCAGCTCGGCGGGTACTAACACCGGGGAGCTGTTTTTT. Protein sequence: CASSAGTNTGELFF. The full variable domain, completed using reference TRBV2 and TRBJ2-2, is EPEVTQTPSHQVTQMGQEVILRCVPISNHLYFYWYRQILGQKVEFLVSFYNNEISEKSEIFDDQFSVERPDGSNFTLKIRSTKLEDSAMYFCASSAGTNTGELFFGEGSRLTVL.

This clone was recorded once. The chain employs TRBV6-6 and TRBJ2-5, with D unresolved. The CDR3 is made up of 14 amino acids. Germline values: CDR1 MNHNY, CDR2 SVGAGI (reference sequence). Trimming pared 7 bases from V and 4 bases from J, leaving 16 bases between. DNA of the CDR3: TGTGCCAGCACCGCGGAGACCCGAACAGAGACCCAGTACTTC. This sequence encodes CASTAETRTETQYF.

The chain recombines TRBV30 with TRBJ2-3, with D possibly being TRBD1 (5 bases). Germline V gene sequence: CDR1 GTSNPN, CDR2 SVGIG (reference sequence). This CDR3 region has 15 residues. Trimming left V 0 bases short and J 2 bases short, with 12 bases between. The CDR3 coding sequence is TGTGCCTGGAGTGTATACGACAGCCCCACAGATACGCAGTATTTT. This encodes CAWSVYDSPTDTQYF.

The chain employs TRBV9 and TRBJ1-2; no clear D gene. Germline CDR1 SGDLS, CDR2 YYNGEE. Trimming shortened V by 4 bases and J by 4 bases, and 17 bases separated the two germline ends. This CDR3 contains 15 residues. The CDR3 DNA sequence: TGTGCCAGCAGCCCTCGTTTGATCGGGGTCTATGGCTACACCTTC. Translated: CASSPRLIGVYGYTF.

V gene TRBV6-5 combines with J gene TRBJ2-7; TRBD2 matches 9 bases. Germline CDR1 and CDR2: MNHEY and SVGAGI. The CDR3 covers 12 residues. The ends lost 2 bases at V and 7 bases at J; junction bases unmatched: 0. This CDR3 reads CASSYAGGEQYF. CDR3 nucleotides: TGTGCCAGCAGTTACGCGGGGGGGGAGCAGTACTTC.

The chain couples TRBV7-8 to TRBJ2-1; TRBD1 might be the D (6 bases). V dropped 5 bases and J dropped 6 bases, with 20 bases sitting between them. The CDR3 extends over 16 amino acids. Germline V gene sequence: CDR1 SGHVS, CDR2 FQNEAQ. The CDR3 DNA reads as TGTGCCAGCAGCCGTTTTCTCCTACAGGGAAGCAATGAGCAGTTCTTC. This translates into CASSRFLLQGSNEQFF.

The chain has TRBV5-5 and TRBJ1-2, with D possibly TRBD1 on 5 matching bases. CDR1 SGHKS and CDR2 YYEKEE come from the germline V gene (reference sequence). CDR3 length: 15 amino acids. Trimming removed 0 bases at V and 0 bases at J, with 9 bases between. As DNA, the CDR3 is TGTGCCAGCAGCTTGGGTGACAGCTCTAACTATGGCTACACCTTC. It yields the protein CASSLGDSSNYGYTF.

The chain has TRBV14 and TRBJ2-2; D not certain. Trimming took 4 bases from V and 6 from J, leaving 9 bases between them. The CDR3 runs to 13 residues. The germline gives CDR1 SGHDN, CDR2 FVKESK. Here the CDR3 DNA reads TGTGCCAGCAGCCCCCGTCTGTCCGGGGAGCTGTTTTTT. As protein: CASSPRLSGELFF. Variable domain in full (rest from reference TRBV14 and TRBJ2-2): EAGVTQFPSHSVIEKGQTVTLRCDPISGHDNLYWYRRVMGKEIKFLLHFVKESKQDESGMPNNRFLAERTGGTYSTLKVQPAELEDSGVYFCASSPRLSGELFFGEGSRLTVL.

V usage is TRBV18 and J usage is TRBJ1-5; TRBD1 matches 10 bases. The junction had 8 bases not matched to a gene; V was cut back by 8 bases and J by 7 bases. Germline CDR1 reads KGHSH; CDR2 reads LQKENI. The CDR3 contains 14 residues. The CDR3 bases are TGTGCCAGCCACCTCGGGACAGGGGAGCAGCCCCAGCATTTT. Protein: CASHLGTGEQPQHF.

This rearrangement joins TRBV2 to TRBJ2-1; the D gene is possibly TRBD1 (5 bases). Between the trimmed V and J ends, which lost 6 bases and 7 bases, there was a span of 16 bases. In germline, CDR1 is SNHLY, CDR2 FYNNEI. This CDR3 has 14 amino acids. CDR3 sequence (DNA): TGTGCCAGCAGCCCTTCAGGGAATCGGAATGAGCAGTTCTTC. It encodes CASSPSGNRNEQFF.

This CDR3 reads CASSVGTDYGYTF. The CDR3 DNA reads TGCGCCAGCAGCGTTGGGACAGACTATGGCTACACCTTC. V is TRBV5-1 and J is TRBJ1-2, with TRBD1 identical over 7 bases. V lost 4 bases and J lost 3; bases outside the gene matches: 3. The CDR3 contains 13 residues. CDR1 and CDR2 (germline): SGHRS, YFSETQ.

The CDR3 region is CAINRGDNEQFF. CDR3 bases: TGTGCCATTAACAGGGGGGACAATGAGCAGTTCTTC. The chain links TRBV10-3 to TRBJ2-1; the match to TRBD1 covers 8 bases. This CDR3 has 12 residues. Germline CDR1 ENHRY, CDR2 SYGVKD. V dropped 9 bases and J dropped 5; count of bases not matched to a gene: 3.

This clone was picked up a small number of times. The gene calls are TRBV7-2 and TRBJ2-3, with TRBD2 identical over 9 bases. The germline CDR1 and CDR2 sequences are SGHTA and FQGNSA. The CDR3 is made up of 16 amino acids. V was pared by 4 bases and J by 4 bases, with 9 bases of the junction left unmatched. CDR3 nucleotides: TGTGCCAGCAGCTCCTCGGGACTAGCCGGGGCAGATACGCAGTATTTT. Translating gives CASSSSGLAGADTQYF.

As regards this clone: Other DNA sequences in this sample translate to the same CDR3. This chain connects TRBV7-2 to TRBJ2-5, with no clear D. V lost 1 base to trimming and J lost 5 bases, with 8 bases between them. This CDR3 region has 13 residues. Germline V gene sequence: CDR1 SGHTA, CDR2 FQGNSA. In DNA, the CDR3 is TGTGCCAGCAGCTTAGAGCCCGGTGAGACCCAGTACTTC. This encodes CASSLEPGETQYF.

The chain recombines TRBV6-2 or TRBV6-3 with TRBJ1-1; D is unclear. The CDR3 is 12 amino acids. V lost 5 bases and J lost 3, with 7 bases in between. Germline V gene lookup returns CDR1 MNHEY and CDR2 SVGEGT. This chain's CDR3 is CASSHGDTEAFF. The CDR3 DNA follows: TGTGCCAGCAGTCACGGGGACACTGAAGCTTTCTTT.

This chain links TRBV27 with TRBJ2-2; TRBD2 aligns across 7 bases. This CDR3 is 16 amino acids long. CDR1 is MNHEY, CDR2 SMNVEV, per germline (reference sequence). Trimming cost V 5 bases and J 6 bases; bases outside gene matches: 12. CDR3 coding DNA: TGTGCCAGCAGTCGTTACCCTCAGGCGGGAGCCGGGGAGCTGTTTTTT. Its protein is CASSRYPQAGAGELFF.

This clone was observed at least ten times. The chain combines TRBV7-8 with TRBJ1-5, with 8 bases matching TRBD1. Trimming at V came to 1 base and at J to 3 bases, leaving 8 bases not matched to a gene. The CDR3 loop spans 17 amino acids. The V gene's germline CDR1 is SGHVS and CDR2 FQNEAQ. CDR3 loop: CASSLGGTGPYNQPQHF. The CDR3 DNA follows: TGTGCCAGCAGCTTAGGAGGGACAGGACCTTACAATCAGCCCCAGCATTTT. Based on the CDR3 plus reference TRBV7-8 and TRBJ1-5, the full variable domain is GAGVSQSPRYKVAKRGQDVALRCDPISGHVSLFWYQQALGQGPEFLTYFQNEAQLDKSGLPSDRFFAERPEGSVSTLKIQRTQQEDSAVYLCASSLGGTGPYNQPQHFGDGTRLSIL.

This chain uses TRBV4-3 with TRBJ2-2; D remains unclear. Trimming took 5 bases from V and 2 from J, leaving 9 bases between them. CDR3 length: 14 amino acids. The V gene's germline CDR1 is LGHNA and CDR2 YSLEER. CDR3 coding DNA: TGCGCCAGCAGCGCTAATTTCAACACCGGGGAGCTGTTTTTT. Its translation: CASSANFNTGELFF.

V usage is TRBV15 and J usage is TRBJ1-1, with D maybe TRBD1 (6 bases). V was trimmed by 0 bases and J by 2 bases, leaving 10 bases between them. In germline, CDR1 is LNHNV, CDR2 YYDKDF (reference sequence). The CDR3 has 15 amino acids. This CDR3 is CATSRDSGTNTEAFF. CDR3 coding DNA: TGTGCCACCAGCAGAGACTCCGGGACAAACACTGAAGCTTTCTTT.

This clone was seen more than once but under ten times. The chain uses TRBV30 and TRBJ1-6; D may be TRBD1 (6 bases). The germline CDR1 and CDR2 sequences are GTSNPN and SVGIG (reference sequence). The CDR3 sequence is 15 residues long. The ends were cut back, 3 bases at V and 7 bases at J, with 16 bases in the middle. The CDR3 reads CAWSDTGWGNSPLHF. The DNA of the CDR3 is TGTGCCTGGAGCGACACAGGGTGGGGGAATTCACCCCTCCACTTT. The variable domain in full, with the rest retrieved from reference TRBV30 and TRBJ1-6, is SQTIHQWPATLVQPVGSPLSLECTVEGTSNPNLYWYRQAAGRGLQLLFYSVGIGQISSEVPQNLSASRPQDRQFILSSKKLLLSDSGFYLCAWSDTGWGNSPLHFGNGTRLTVT.